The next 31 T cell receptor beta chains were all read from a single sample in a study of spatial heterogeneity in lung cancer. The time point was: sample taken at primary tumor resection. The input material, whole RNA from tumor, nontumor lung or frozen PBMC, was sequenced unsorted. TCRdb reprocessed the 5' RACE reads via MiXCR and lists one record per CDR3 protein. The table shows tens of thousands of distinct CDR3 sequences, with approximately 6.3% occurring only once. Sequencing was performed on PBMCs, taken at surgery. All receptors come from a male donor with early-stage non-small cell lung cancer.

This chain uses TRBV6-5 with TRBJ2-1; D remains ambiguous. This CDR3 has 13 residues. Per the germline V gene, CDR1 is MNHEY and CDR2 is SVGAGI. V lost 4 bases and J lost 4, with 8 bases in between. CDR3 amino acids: CASSLGYYNEQFF. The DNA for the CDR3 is TGTGCCAGCAGTTTGGGGTATTACAATGAGCAGTTCTTC.

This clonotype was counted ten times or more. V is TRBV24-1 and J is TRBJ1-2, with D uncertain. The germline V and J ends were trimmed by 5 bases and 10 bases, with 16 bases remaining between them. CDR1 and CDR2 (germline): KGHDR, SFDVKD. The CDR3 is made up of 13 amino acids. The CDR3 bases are TGTGCCACCAGTGCCCTGGACCAAACGGACTACACCTTC. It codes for CATSALDQTDYTF.

In DNA, the CDR3 is TGTGCCAGCAGTTACCCGCCATCCCGGACAGAGTCCTCCTACAATGAGCAGTTCTTC. Translated, it gives CASSYPPSRTESSYNEQFF. The chain is built from TRBV6-2 or TRBV6-3 and TRBJ2-1; possibly TRBD1 for D (6 bases). CDR1 MNHEY and CDR2 SVGEGT come from the germline V gene. This CDR3 contains 19 residues. The ends were cut back, 2 bases at V and 0 bases at J, with 20 bases in the middle.

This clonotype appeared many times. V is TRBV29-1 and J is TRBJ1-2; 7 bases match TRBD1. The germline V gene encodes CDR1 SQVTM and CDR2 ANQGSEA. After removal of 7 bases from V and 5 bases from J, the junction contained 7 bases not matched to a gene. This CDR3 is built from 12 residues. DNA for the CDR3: TGCAGCGCCGTGGGACAGAATTATGGCTACACCTTC. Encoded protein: CSAVGQNYGYTF.

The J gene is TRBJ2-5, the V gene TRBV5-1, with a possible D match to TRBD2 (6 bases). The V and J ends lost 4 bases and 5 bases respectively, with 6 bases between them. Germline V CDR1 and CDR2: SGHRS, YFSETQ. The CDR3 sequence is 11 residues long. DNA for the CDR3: TGCGCCAGCAGCGGGGGGGAGACCCAGTACTTC. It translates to CASSGGETQYF.

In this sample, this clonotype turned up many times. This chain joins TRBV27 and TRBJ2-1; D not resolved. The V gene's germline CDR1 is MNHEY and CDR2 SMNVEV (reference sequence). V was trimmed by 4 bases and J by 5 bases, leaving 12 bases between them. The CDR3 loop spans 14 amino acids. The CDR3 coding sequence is TGTGCCAGCAGTTCCCGAGGACGGGACAATGAGCAGTTCTTC. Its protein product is CASSSRGRDNEQFF.

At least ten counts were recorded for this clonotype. The CDR3 DNA follows: TGCGCCAGCAGCCAGGTAGCGGCTAGCACAGATACGCAGTATTTT. This translates into CASSQVAASTDTQYF. This chain links TRBV4-3 with TRBJ2-3, with D perhaps TRBD2 (6 bases). Trimming took off 3 bases at V and 0 bases at J, with 10 bases between the two ends. The CDR3 spans 15 residues. Germline V CDR1 and CDR2: LGHNA, YSLEER.

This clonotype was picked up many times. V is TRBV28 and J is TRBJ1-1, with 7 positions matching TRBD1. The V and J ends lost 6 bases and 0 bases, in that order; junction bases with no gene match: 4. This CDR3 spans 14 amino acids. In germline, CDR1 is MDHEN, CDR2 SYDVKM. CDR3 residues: CASRAGTVNTEAFF. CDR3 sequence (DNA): TGTGCCAGCAGAGCCGGGACAGTGAACACTGAAGCTTTCTTT.

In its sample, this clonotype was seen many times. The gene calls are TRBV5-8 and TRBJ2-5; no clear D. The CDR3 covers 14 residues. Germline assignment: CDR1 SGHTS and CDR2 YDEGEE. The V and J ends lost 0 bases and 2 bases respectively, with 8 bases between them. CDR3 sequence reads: CASSLESDQETQYF. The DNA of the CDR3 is TGTGCCAGCAGCTTGGAAAGCGATCAAGAGACCCAGTACTTC. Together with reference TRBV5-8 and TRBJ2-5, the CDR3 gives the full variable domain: EAGVTQSPTHLIKTRGQQATLRCSPISGHTSVYWYQQALGLGLQFLLWYDEGEERNRGNFPPRFSGRQFPNYSSELNVNALELEDSALYLCASSLESDQETQYFGPGTRLLVL.

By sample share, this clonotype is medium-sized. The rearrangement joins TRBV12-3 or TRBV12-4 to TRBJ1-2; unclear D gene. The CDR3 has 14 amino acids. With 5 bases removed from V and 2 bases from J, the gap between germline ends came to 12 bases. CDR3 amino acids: CASSPMALNYGYTF. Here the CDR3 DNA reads TGTGCCAGCAGTCCTATGGCCCTGAACTATGGCTACACCTTC.

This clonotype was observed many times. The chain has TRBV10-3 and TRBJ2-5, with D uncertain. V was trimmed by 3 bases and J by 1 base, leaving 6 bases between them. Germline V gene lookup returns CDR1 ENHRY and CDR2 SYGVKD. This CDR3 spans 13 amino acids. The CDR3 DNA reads TGTGCCATCAGTGAACACATCCAAGAGACCCAGTACTTC. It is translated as CAISEHIQETQYF.

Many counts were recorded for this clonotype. CDR3 sequence reads: CASSLPGQGNQPQHF. The CDR3 nucleotides read TGTGCCAGCAGTTTACCGGGACAGGGTAATCAGCCCCAGCATTTT. The rearrangement uses TRBV12-3 or TRBV12-4 and TRBJ1-5; 9 positions match TRBD1. The CDR3 sequence is 15 residues long. The V and J ends lost 2 bases and 4 bases, in that order; junction bases with no gene match: 3.

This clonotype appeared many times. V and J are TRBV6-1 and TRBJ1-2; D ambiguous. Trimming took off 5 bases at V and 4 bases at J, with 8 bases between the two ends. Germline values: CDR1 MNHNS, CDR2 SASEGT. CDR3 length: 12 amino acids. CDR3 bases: TGTGCCAGCAGTCCCCGAGGCTATGGCTACACCTTC. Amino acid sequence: CASSPRGYGYTF.

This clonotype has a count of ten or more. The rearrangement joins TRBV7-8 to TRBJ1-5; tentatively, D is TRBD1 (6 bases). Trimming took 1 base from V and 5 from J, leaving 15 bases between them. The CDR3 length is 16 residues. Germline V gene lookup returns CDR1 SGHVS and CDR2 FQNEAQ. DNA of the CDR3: TGTGCCAGCAGCTTAGGAATTCAGGGGCGGTATCAGCCCCAGCATTTT. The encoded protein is CASSLGIQGRYQPQHF.

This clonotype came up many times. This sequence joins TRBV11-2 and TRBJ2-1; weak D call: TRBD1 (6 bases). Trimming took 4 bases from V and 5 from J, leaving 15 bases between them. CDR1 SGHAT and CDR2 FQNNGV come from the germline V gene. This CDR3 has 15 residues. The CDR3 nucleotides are TGTGCCAGCAGCTCCAGGGGTCTCTTCAACAATGAGCAGTTCTTC. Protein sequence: CASSSRGLFNNEQFF.

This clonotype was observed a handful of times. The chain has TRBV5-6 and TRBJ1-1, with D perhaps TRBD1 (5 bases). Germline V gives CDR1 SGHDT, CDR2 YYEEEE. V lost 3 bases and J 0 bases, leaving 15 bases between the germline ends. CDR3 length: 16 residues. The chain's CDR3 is CASSSPGGGMNTEAFF. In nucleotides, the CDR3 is TGTGCCAGCAGCTCACCCGGCGGGGGGATGAACACTGAAGCTTTCTTT.

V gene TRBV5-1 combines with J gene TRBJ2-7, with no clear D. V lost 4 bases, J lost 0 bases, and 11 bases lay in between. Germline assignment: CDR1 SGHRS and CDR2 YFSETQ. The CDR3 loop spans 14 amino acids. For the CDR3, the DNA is TGCGCCAGCAGCCTCTCGACGAGCTCCTACGAGCAGTACTTC. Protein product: CASSLSTSSYEQYF.

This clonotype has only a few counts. The CDR3 region has the DNA TGTGCCAGCAGCTTATCGAGAAACGAGCAGTACTTC. This sequence encodes CASSLSRNEQYF. J is TRBJ2-7 and V is TRBV7-2, with no clear D. CDR3 size: 12 residues. Looked up from germline, CDR1 is SGHTA and CDR2 is FQGNSA. V lost 2 bases and J lost 5, with 7 bases in between.

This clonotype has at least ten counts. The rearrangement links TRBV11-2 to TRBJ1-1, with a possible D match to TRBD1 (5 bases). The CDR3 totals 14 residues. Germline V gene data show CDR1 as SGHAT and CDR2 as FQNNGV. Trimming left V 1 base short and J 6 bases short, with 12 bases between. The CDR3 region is CASSLVGAGAEAFF. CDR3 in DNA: TGTGCCAGCAGCTTAGTTGGGGCGGGCGCTGAAGCTTTCTTT.

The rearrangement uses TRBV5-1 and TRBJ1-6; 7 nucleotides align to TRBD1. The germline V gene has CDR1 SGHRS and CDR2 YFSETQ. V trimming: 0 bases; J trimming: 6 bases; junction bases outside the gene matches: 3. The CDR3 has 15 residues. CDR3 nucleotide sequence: TGCGCCAGCAGCTTGGTGGGACAGAGTAATTCACCCCTCCACTTT. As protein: CASSLVGQSNSPLHF.

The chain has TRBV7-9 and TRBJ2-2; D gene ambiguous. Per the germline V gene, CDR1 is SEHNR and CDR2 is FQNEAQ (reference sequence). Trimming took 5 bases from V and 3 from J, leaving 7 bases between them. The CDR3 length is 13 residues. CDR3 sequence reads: CASSLGHTGELFF. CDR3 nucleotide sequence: TGTGCCAGCAGCCTGGGTCACACCGGGGAGCTGTTTTTT.

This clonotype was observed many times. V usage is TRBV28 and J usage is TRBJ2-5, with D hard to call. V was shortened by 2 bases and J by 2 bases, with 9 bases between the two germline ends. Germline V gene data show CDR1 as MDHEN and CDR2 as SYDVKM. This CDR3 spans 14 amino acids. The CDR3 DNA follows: TGTGCCAGCAGTTTAGCGGCACAACAAGAGACCCAGTACTTC. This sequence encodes CASSLAAQQETQYF.

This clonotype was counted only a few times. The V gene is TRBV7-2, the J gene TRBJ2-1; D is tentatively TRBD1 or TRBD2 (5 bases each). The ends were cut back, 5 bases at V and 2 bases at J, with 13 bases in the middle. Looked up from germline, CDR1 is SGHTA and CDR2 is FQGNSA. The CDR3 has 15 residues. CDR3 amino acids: CASSPFRDAYNEQFF. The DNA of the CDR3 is TGTGCCAGCAGCCCTTTCCGGGACGCCTACAATGAGCAGTTCTTC.

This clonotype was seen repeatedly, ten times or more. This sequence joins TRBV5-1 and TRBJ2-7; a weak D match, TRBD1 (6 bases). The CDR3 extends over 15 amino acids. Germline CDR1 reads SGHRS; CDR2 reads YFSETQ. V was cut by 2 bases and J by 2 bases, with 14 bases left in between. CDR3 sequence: CASSFGQGRTYEQYF. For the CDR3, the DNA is TGCGCCAGCAGCTTCGGTCAGGGGCGGACCTACGAGCAGTACTTC.

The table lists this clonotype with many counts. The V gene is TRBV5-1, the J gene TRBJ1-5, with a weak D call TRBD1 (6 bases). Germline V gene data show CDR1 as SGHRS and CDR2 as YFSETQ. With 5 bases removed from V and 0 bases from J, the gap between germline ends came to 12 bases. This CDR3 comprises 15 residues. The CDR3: CASREGTSSNQPQHF. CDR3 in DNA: TGCGCCAGCAGAGAAGGGACATCTAGCAATCAGCCCCAGCATTTT.

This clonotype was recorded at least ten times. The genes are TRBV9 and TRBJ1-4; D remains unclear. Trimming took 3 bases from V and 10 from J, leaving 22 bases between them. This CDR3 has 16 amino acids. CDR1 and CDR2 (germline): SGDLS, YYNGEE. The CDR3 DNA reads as TGTGCCAGCAGCGGCGCCGGAGGGAGTCCGGCCCGAAAACTGTTTTTT. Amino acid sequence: CASSGAGGSPARKLFF.

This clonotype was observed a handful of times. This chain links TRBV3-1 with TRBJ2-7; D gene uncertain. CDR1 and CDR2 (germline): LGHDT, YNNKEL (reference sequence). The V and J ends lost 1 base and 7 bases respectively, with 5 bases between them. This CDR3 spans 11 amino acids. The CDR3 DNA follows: TGTGCCAGCAGCCAAGTGTCGGAGCAGTACTTC. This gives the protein CASSQVSEQYF.

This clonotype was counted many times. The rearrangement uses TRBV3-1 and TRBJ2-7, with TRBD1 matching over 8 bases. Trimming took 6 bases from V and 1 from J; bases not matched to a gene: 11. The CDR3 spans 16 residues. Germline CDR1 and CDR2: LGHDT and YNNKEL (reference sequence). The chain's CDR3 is CASSPRWTGRSYEQYF. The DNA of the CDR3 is TGTGCCAGCAGTCCCAGGTGGACAGGGAGGTCCTACGAGCAGTACTTC.

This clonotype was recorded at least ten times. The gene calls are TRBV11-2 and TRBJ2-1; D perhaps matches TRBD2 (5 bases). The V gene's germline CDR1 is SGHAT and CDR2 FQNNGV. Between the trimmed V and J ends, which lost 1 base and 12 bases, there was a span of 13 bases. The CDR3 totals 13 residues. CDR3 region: CASSLVTGWRQFF. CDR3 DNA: TGTGCCAGCAGCTTAGTTACGGGATGGAGGCAGTTCTTC.

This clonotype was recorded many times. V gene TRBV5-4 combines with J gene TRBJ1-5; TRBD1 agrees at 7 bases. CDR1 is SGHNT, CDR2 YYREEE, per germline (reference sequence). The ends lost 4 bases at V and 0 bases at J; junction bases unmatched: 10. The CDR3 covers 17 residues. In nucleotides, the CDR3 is TGTGCCAGCAGCCAGGGGGGGCCAGGGGCTAGCAATCAGCCCCAGCATTTT. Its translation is CASSQGGPGASNQPQHF.

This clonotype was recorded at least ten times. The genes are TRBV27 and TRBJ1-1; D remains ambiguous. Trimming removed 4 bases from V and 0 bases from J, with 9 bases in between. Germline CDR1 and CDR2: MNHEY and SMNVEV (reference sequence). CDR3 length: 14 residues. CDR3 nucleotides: TGTGCCAGCAGTTCGAGGGCCTTGAACACTGAAGCTTTCTTT. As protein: CASSSRALNTEAFF.